What follows are 32 T cell receptor beta chains derived from one specimen sequenced in a study of CD8 T cells in Susac syndrome. The RNA, roughly 0.5 to 1 ug, was put through reverse transcription using random hexamers. TCRdb recomputed calls from the immunoSEQ multiplex PCR reads with MiXCR, one row per CDR3 protein. This table holds more than 70,000 distinct CDR3 sequences, approximately 92% found once. The sample comprised CD8+ T cells from PBMCs. The receptors come from a human donor in good health.

The chain links TRBV12-3 or TRBV12-4 to TRBJ1-3; 9 nucleotides line up with TRBD1. The CDR3 is 20 amino acids. V shed 3 bases, J shed 0 bases, and the junction held 15 bases outside the gene matches. In nucleotides, the CDR3 is TGTGCCAGCAGTTTCAGGGACAGGGCTAAACTCGACCTCTCTGGAAACACCATATATTTT. Protein sequence: CASSFRDRAKLDLSGNTIYF.

The V gene is TRBV6-2 or TRBV6-3, the J gene TRBJ2-2, with D hard to call. CDR1 is MNHEY and CDR2 is SVGEGT in the germline V gene. Trimming stripped 0 bases from V and 5 bases from J, with 7 bases between. The CDR3 runs to 14 residues. CDR3 residues: CASSYSSDTGELFF. The DNA of the CDR3 is TGTGCCAGCAGTTACTCCTCAGATACCGGGGAGCTGTTTTTT.

The V and J genes are TRBV5-4 and TRBJ2-5, with TRBD1 matching over 8 bases. Germline-derived CDR1 and CDR2 are SGHNT and YYREEE (reference sequence). Trimming at V came to 3 bases and at J to 3 bases, leaving 7 bases not matched to a gene. CDR3 length: 15 residues. For the CDR3, the DNA is TGTGCCAGCAGCTCCCCGACGACAGGGGAAGAGACCCAGTACTTC. As protein: CASSSPTTGEETQYF.

This chain's CDR3 is CASSFGGQQPGELFF. CDR3 DNA sequence: TGTGCCAGCAGTTTTGGCGGCCAGCAGCCCGGGGAGCTGTTTTTT. The V call is TRBV28, the J call TRBJ2-2; D is uncertain. CDR3 length equals 15 residues. V dropped 3 bases and J dropped 6 bases, with 14 bases sitting between them. Germline-derived CDR1 and CDR2 are MDHEN and SYDVKM.

The CDR3: CASSLLGGDTDTQYF. Here the CDR3 DNA reads TGTGCCAGCAGCTTATTAGGGGGGGACACAGATACGCAGTATTTT. V and J are TRBV7-3 and TRBJ2-3, with D possibly matching TRBD2 (7 bases). This CDR3 has 15 amino acids. V lost 2 bases and J 2 bases, leaving 11 bases between the germline ends. CDR1 and CDR2 (germline): SGHTA, FQGTGA. Full variable domain (missing parts from reference TRBV7-3 and TRBJ2-3): GAGVSQTPSNKVTEKGKYVELRCDPISGHTALYWYRQSLGQGPEFLIYFQGTGAADDSGLPNDRFFAVRPEGSVSTLKIQRTERGDSAVYLCASSLLGGDTDTQYFGPGTRLTVL.

The chain carries TRBV6-5 and TRBJ1-1; D unclear. The germline V and J ends were trimmed by 5 bases and 8 bases, with 15 bases remaining between them. Germline loops: CDR1 MNHEY, CDR2 SVGAGI. The CDR3 has 13 residues. Written as DNA, the CDR3 is TGTGCCAGCAGTAGAGGGCCCCTCGGCGAAGCTTTCTTT. As protein: CASSRGPLGEAFF.

The rearrangement uses TRBV27 and TRBJ2-6; the match to TRBD2 covers 13 bases. Germline trimming cut 3 bases from V and 4 bases from J; bases unmatched to any gene: 9. CDR3 length: 19 residues. Germline values: CDR1 MNHEY, CDR2 SMNVEV (reference sequence). The DNA of the CDR3 is TGTGCCAGCAGTTTCAACCTACTAGCGGGGGGGCCCGGGGCCAACGTCCTGACTTTC. Translated, it gives CASSFNLLAGGPGANVLTF.

V is TRBV9 and J is TRBJ2-1, with TRBD2 matching 7 bases. V was pared by 2 bases and J by 10 bases, with 0 bases of the junction left unmatched. Looked up from germline, CDR1 is SGDLS and CDR2 is YYNGEE. The CDR3 is 11 residues long. The CDR3 nucleotides are TGTGCCAGCAGCGTCGGGGGGGAGCAGTTCTTC. It encodes CASSVGGEQFF. The variable domain in full, completed from reference TRBV9 and TRBJ2-1, reads DSGVTQTPKHLITATGQRVTLRCSPRSGDLSVYWYQQSLDQGLQFLIQYYNGEERAKGNILERFSAQQFPDLHSELNLSSLELGDSALYFCASSVGGEQFFGPGTRLTVL.

This clonotype has a single count. This chain joins TRBV27 and TRBJ2-5; D is unresolved. CDR1 is MNHEY, CDR2 SMNVEV, per germline (reference sequence). This CDR3 is 14 amino acids long. V was clipped by 3 bases and J by 1 base, with 9 bases between them. The CDR3 loop reads CASSFSPFQETQYF. The CDR3 nucleotides are TGTGCCAGCAGTTTCAGTCCTTTCCAAGAGACCCAGTACTTC.

The chain joins TRBV7-9 to TRBJ2-7; D may be TRBD2 (6 bases). Between the trimmed V and J ends, which lost 1 base and 3 bases, there was a span of 13 bases. The CDR3 extends over 15 amino acids. Germline CDR1 SEHNR, CDR2 FQNEAQ (reference sequence). The CDR3 nucleotides are TGTGCCAGCAGCTTAGTGGCGGGGTTTGGCTACGAGCAGTACTTC. As protein: CASSLVAGFGYEQYF.

The chain uses TRBV12-3 or TRBV12-4 and TRBJ2-1; D call uncertain. The CDR3 runs 12 residues. Trimming shortened V by 7 bases and J by 0 bases, and 4 bases separated the two germline ends. CDR3 protein: CASTSSYNEQFF. CDR3 nucleotide sequence: TGTGCCAGCACTAGCTCCTACAATGAGCAGTTCTTC.

The V call is TRBV12-3 or TRBV12-4, the J call TRBJ2-7, with no clear D. Deletions cut 1 base from V and 7 bases from J, with 20 bases between. The length of the CDR3 is 16 residues. The CDR3 coding sequence is TGTGCCAGCAGTTTAGACAGCCGAATAGGCCCCTTTGAGCAGTACTTC. Translated: CASSLDSRIGPFEQYF.

The chain recombines TRBV7-9 with TRBJ2-7; D may match TRBD1 or TRBD2 (5 bases each). The CDR3 covers 14 residues. Trimming left V 3 bases short and J 9 bases short, with 18 bases between. CDR1 and CDR2 from the germline V gene are SEHNR and FQNEAQ (reference sequence). The CDR3 nucleotides are TGTGCCAGCAGCTTGGCAGGGCCCCAAGAGGGGCAGTACTTC. Protein product: CASSLAGPQEGQYF. Full variable domain (outside the CDR3, taken from reference TRBV7-9 and TRBJ2-7): DTGVSQNPRHKITKRGQNVTFRCDPISEHNRLYWYRQTLGQGPEFLTYFQNEAQLEKSRLLSDRFSAERPKGSFSTLEIQRTEQGDSAMYLCASSLAGPQEGQYFGPGTRLTVT.

The chain uses TRBV12-3 or TRBV12-4 and TRBJ1-1; tentative D call: TRBD1 (5 bases). The CDR3 is 13 amino acids. V gave up 4 bases and J gave up 4 bases, with 10 bases separating them. The CDR3 DNA reads TGTGCCAGCAGTTCTTTGGGGGGCACTGAAGCTTTCTTT. It yields the protein CASSSLGGTEAFF.

The chain uses TRBV3-1 and TRBJ2-5; D is unresolved. The CDR3 consists of 15 residues. From germline, CDR1 is LGHDT and CDR2 YNNKEL (reference sequence). The V end was cut by 5 bases, the J end by 1 base, with 14 bases between. DNA for the CDR3: TGTGCCAGCAGCGACGGCCGGGTCCGCCAAGAGACCCAGTACTTC. Translation gives CASSDGRVRQETQYF.

The genes are TRBV27 and TRBJ2-5; 9 bases align to TRBD2. J gave up 2 bases and V 0 bases, and 4 bases lay outside the gene matches. The length of the CDR3 is 16 residues. The germline CDR1 and CDR2 sequences are MNHEY and SMNVEV (reference sequence). CDR3: CASSLSKAGGQETQYF. DNA for the CDR3: TGTGCCAGCAGTTTATCGAAAGCGGGGGGACAAGAGACCCAGTACTTC.

The J gene is TRBJ2-5, the V gene TRBV7-9; the D gene is possibly TRBD2 (5 bases). Trimming removed 5 bases at V and 4 bases at J, with 20 bases between. Germline V lookup: CDR1 SEHNR, CDR2 FQNEAQ (reference sequence). The CDR3 is 16 amino acids. CDR3: CASSPDDSGGSETQYF. The DNA of the CDR3 is TGTGCCAGCAGCCCCGACGACTCGGGCGGGTCAGAGACCCAGTACTTC. The entire variable domain, with the rest obtained from reference TRBV7-9 and TRBJ2-5, is as follows: DTGVSQNPRHKITKRGQNVTFRCDPISEHNRLYWYRQTLGQGPEFLTYFQNEAQLEKSRLLSDRFSAERPKGSFSTLEIQRTEQGDSAMYLCASSPDDSGGSETQYFGPGTRLLVL.

This chain connects TRBV4-2 to TRBJ1-2, with TRBD1 matching over 7 bases. V was clipped by 4 bases and J by 4 bases; unmatched bases: 6. CDR1 and CDR2 from the germline V gene are LGHNA and YNFKEQ. The CDR3 loop spans 14 amino acids. The CDR3 reads CASSPYRGPYGYTF. DNA for the CDR3: TGTGCCAGCAGCCCTTACAGGGGACCCTATGGCTACACCTTC.

The chain employs TRBV29-1 and TRBJ2-5; D perhaps matches TRBD1 (7 bases). The germline CDR1 and CDR2 sequences are SQVTM and ANQGSEA. V lost 0 bases, J lost 5 bases, and 16 bases lay in between. The CDR3 is made up of 15 amino acids. The CDR3 sequence: CSVEDPGGGGETQYF. Here the CDR3 DNA reads TGCAGCGTTGAAGACCCCGGAGGGGGCGGGGAGACCCAGTACTTC. The full variable domain, with the rest looked up from reference TRBV29-1 and TRBJ2-5, is SAVISQKPSRDICQRGTSLTIQCQVDSQVTMMFWYRQQPGQSLTLIATANQGSEATYESGFVIDKFPISRPNLTFSTLTVSNMSPEDSSIYLCSVEDPGGGGETQYFGPGTRLLVL.

The rearrangement links TRBV5-1 to TRBJ1-1, with 7 bases matching TRBD1. Unmatched junction bases numbered 4, after V lost 4 bases and J lost 1 base. CDR3 size: 14 residues. Germline assignment: CDR1 SGHRS and CDR2 YFSETQ. CDR3 residues: CASSVSGGNTEAFF. The CDR3 DNA sequence: TGCGCCAGCAGCGTTTCAGGGGGGAACACTGAAGCTTTCTTT.

This chain connects TRBV7-9 to TRBJ2-1, with unresolved D. The germline gives CDR1 SEHNR, CDR2 FQNEAQ (reference sequence). Trimming took off 2 bases at V and 6 bases at J, with 2 bases between the two ends. This CDR3 has 11 residues. The CDR3 coding sequence is TGTGCCAGCAGCTTACTCAATGAGCAGTTCTTC. As protein: CASSLLNEQFF.

The chain is built from TRBV2 and TRBJ2-5; TRBD2 matches at 8 bases. Looked up from germline, CDR1 is SNHLY and CDR2 is FYNNEI. V lost 6 bases to trimming and J lost 1 base; unmatched junction nucleotides: 16. The CDR3 is 18 amino acids. CDR3: CASRERGPLLEFQETQYF. CDR3 DNA sequence: TGTGCCAGCAGGGAGCGGGGGCCCCTGTTAGAATTCCAAGAGACCCAGTACTTC.

V gene TRBV25-1 combines with J gene TRBJ2-2; the D call may be TRBD1 or TRBD2 (6 bases each). Trimming pared 4 bases from V and 3 bases from J, leaving 9 bases between. Germline lookup yields CDR1 MGHDK and CDR2 SYGVNS. CDR3 length: 14 amino acids. For the CDR3, the DNA is TGTGCCAGCAGTGGGGGGGCGGACACCGGGGAGCTGTTTTTT. Protein sequence: CASSGGADTGELFF.

J is TRBJ2-7 and V is TRBV12-3 or TRBV12-4; D is possibly TRBD2 (5 bases). Trimming left V 1 base short and J 6 bases short, with 10 bases between. This CDR3 has 13 residues. This CDR3 is CASSLGQAGEQYF. CDR3 bases: TGTGCCAGCAGTTTAGGGCAGGCGGGCGAGCAGTACTTC.

The V gene is TRBV7-8, the J gene TRBJ2-5, with 9 bases identical to TRBD2. V shed 0 bases and J 5 bases; nucleotides not matched to a gene: 7. This CDR3 contains 16 residues. Germline lookup yields CDR1 SGHVS and CDR2 FQNEAQ. DNA for the CDR3: TGTGCCAGCAGCTTAGCAGACGGACTAGCGTTGGAGACCCAGTACTTC. The encoded protein is CASSLADGLALETQYF.

The rearrangement joins TRBV7-9 to TRBJ2-3; no clear D. Germline CDR1 SEHNR, CDR2 FQNEAQ (reference sequence). The V gene lost 7 bases and the J gene lost 4 bases, with 12 bases spanning the gap. The CDR3 loop spans 13 amino acids. CDR3 amino acids: CASTSPGADTQYF. The CDR3 DNA sequence: TGTGCCAGCACCTCTCCTGGGGCAGATACGCAGTATTTT.

V and J are TRBV7-6 and TRBJ2-2, with a possible D match to TRBD2 (6 bases). V was pared by 2 bases and J by 5 bases, with 24 bases between. Per the germline V gene, CDR1 is SGHVS and CDR2 is FNYEAQ. CDR3 size: 19 residues. The CDR3 here is CASSLRIGGPGSTTGELFF. CDR3 sequence (DNA): TGTGCCAGCAGCTTACGAATCGGGGGACCTGGATCCACGACCGGGGAGCTGTTTTTT.

V and J are TRBV5-1 and TRBJ1-5, with no clear D. V dropped 0 bases and J dropped 7 bases, with 17 bases sitting between them. Germline CDR1 and CDR2: SGHRS and YFSETQ. This CDR3 is 16 amino acids long. Here the CDR3 reads CASSLGALGVEQPQHF. The DNA of the CDR3 is TGCGCCAGCAGCTTGGGGGCCCTCGGCGTTGAGCAGCCCCAGCATTTT.

The chain is built from TRBV6-4 and TRBJ2-3; TRBD2 aligns across 9 bases. CDR3 length equals 19 residues. The V gene end was trimmed by 4 bases and the J gene end by 0 bases; junction bases not matched to a gene: 14. Per germline, CDR1 MRHNA and CDR2 SNTAGT. The chain's CDR3 is CASSVCLKRGVSSTDTQYF. For the CDR3, the DNA is TGTGCCAGCAGTGTCTGCCTAAAGCGGGGGGTATCTAGCACAGATACGCAGTATTTT.

The chain links TRBV7-2 to TRBJ2-1, with TRBD1 as a possible D gene (6 bases). V lost 2 bases and J 15 bases, leaving 14 bases between the germline ends. This CDR3 spans 12 amino acids. Germline V CDR1 and CDR2: SGHTA, FQGNSA. DNA for the CDR3: TGTGCCAGCAGCTTATTGAGAGGGGGTGGGTTCTTC. This gives the protein CASSLLRGGGFF.

This chain connects TRBV4-2 to TRBJ2-1, with D hard to call. Trimming took off 1 base at V and 0 bases at J, with 7 bases between the two ends. The CDR3 totals 15 residues. From germline, CDR1 is LGHNA and CDR2 YNFKEQ. The DNA of the CDR3 is TGTGCCAGCAGCCAAGCGGATAGCTCCTACAATGAGCAGTTCTTC. Amino acids: CASSQADSSYNEQFF.

V usage is TRBV9 and J usage is TRBJ2-2; 8 bases are shared with TRBD1. V was clipped by 3 bases and J by 6 bases; unmatched bases: 4. The CDR3 sequence is 14 residues long. Germline assignment: CDR1 SGDLS and CDR2 YYNGEE. The CDR3 loop is CASSAGQGAGELFF. The CDR3 DNA reads TGTGCCAGCAGCGCCGGACAGGGCGCCGGGGAGCTGTTTTTT.